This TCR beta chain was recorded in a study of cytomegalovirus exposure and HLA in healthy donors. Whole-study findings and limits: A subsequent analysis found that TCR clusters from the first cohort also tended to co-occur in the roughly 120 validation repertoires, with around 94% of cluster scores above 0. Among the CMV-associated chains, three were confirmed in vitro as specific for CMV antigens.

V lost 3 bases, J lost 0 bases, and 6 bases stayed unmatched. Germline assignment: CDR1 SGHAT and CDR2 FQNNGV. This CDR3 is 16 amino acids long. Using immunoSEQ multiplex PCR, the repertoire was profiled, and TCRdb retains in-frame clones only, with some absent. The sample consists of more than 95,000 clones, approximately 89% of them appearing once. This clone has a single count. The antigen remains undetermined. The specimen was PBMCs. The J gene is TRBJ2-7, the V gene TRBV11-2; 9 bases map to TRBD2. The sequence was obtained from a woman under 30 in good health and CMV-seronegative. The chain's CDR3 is CASSFSSSGTSYEQYF. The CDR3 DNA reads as TGTGCCAGCAGCTTTTCGTCTAGCGGGACCTCCTACGAGCAGTACTTC. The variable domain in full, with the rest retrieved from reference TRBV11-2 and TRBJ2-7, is EAGVAQSPRYKIIEKRQSVAFWCNPISGHATLYWYQQILGQGPKLLIQFQNNGVVDDSQLPKDRFSAERLKGVDSTLKIQPAKLEDSAVYLCASSFSSSGTSYEQYFGPGTRLTVT.